These 28 T cell receptor beta chains were sequenced from one sample in a study of blood T cell repertoires in COVID-19. TCRdb's copy holds only in-frame clones and misses some; the assay was immunoSEQ multiplex PCR. The table includes about 190,000 clones, roughly 80% detected once. The sample was peripheral blood. All receptors derive from a man aged 55 to 70 with acute or convalescent COVID-19.

V gene TRBV5-6 combines with J gene TRBJ2-1; TRBD2 matches 8 bases. The CDR3 has 15 amino acids. The germline gives CDR1 SGHDT, CDR2 YYEEEE. The J segment lost 9 bases and the V segment lost 0 bases, leaving 8 bases of the junction unmatched. The CDR3 loop is CASSLAGGVYGEQFF. The DNA of the CDR3 is TGTGCCAGCAGCTTGGCCGGGGGGGTTTACGGTGAGCAGTTCTTC. Using reference TRBV5-6 and TRBJ2-1 for the parts outside the CDR3, the full variable domain is DAGVTQSPTHLIKTRGQQVTLRCSPKSGHDTVSWYQQALGQGPQFIFQYYEEEERQRGNFPDRFSGHQFPNYSSELNVNALLLGDSALYLCASSLAGGVYGEQFFGPGTRLTVL.

This rearrangement joins TRBV7-2 to TRBJ2-2; TRBD2 might be the D (5 bases). This CDR3 contains 16 residues. The V and J ends lost 3 bases and 3 bases respectively, with 14 bases between them. Per germline, CDR1 SGHTA and CDR2 FQGNSA. This CDR3 reads CASSFRLARDTGELFF. As DNA, the CDR3 is TGTGCCAGCAGCTTTCGGTTAGCGCGGGACACCGGGGAGCTGTTTTTT.

This chain joins TRBV6-1 and TRBJ2-7; D is unresolved. CDR1 MNHNS and CDR2 SASEGT come from the germline V gene. The CDR3 consists of 14 residues. With 0 bases removed from V and 2 bases from J, the gap between germline ends came to 8 bases. The CDR3 is CASSEAIQTYEQYF. In nucleotides, the CDR3 is TGTGCCAGCAGTGAAGCGATACAGACCTACGAGCAGTACTTC.

The chain is built from TRBV11-2 and TRBJ1-2; 9 positions agree with TRBD1. This CDR3 spans 15 amino acids. The germline V gene encodes CDR1 SGHAT and CDR2 FQNNGV. Trimming took 5 bases from V and 5 from J; bases not matched to a gene: 9. CDR3 protein: CASSHASGQGYGYTF. The CDR3 DNA reads TGTGCCAGCAGCCACGCCTCGGGACAGGGATATGGCTACACCTTC.

The rearrangement joins TRBV2 to TRBJ1-4; 8 nucleotides match TRBD1. The CDR3 length is 14 residues. V gave up 4 bases and J gave up 6 bases; unmatched junction bases: 4. CDR1 is SNHLY, CDR2 FYNNEI, per germline. DNA for the CDR3: TGTGCCAGCAGTGGGAACAGGGGGGATGAAAAACTGTTTTTT. It translates to CASSGNRGDEKLFF.

This clone came up a few times. V gene TRBV10-3 combines with J gene TRBJ2-7; perhaps TRBD2 as D (5 bases). Trimming cost V 3 bases and J 3 bases, with 18 bases left between them. CDR3 length equals 16 residues. Germline-derived CDR1 and CDR2 are ENHRY and SYGVKD. Written as DNA, the CDR3 is TGTGCCATCAGTGAAATCACCGGGAATGACCACTACGAGCAGTACTTC. This sequence encodes CAISEITGNDHYEQYF.

The chain couples TRBV7-3 to TRBJ2-3, with D possibly matching TRBD2 (5 bases). The germline V and J ends were trimmed by 2 bases and 2 bases, with 14 bases remaining between them. The CDR3 sequence is 16 residues long. Germline V gene data show CDR1 as SGHTA and CDR2 as FQGTGA. The CDR3: CASSLGVEELTDTQYF. The CDR3 nucleotides read TGTGCCAGCAGCTTAGGGGTGGAGGAACTCACAGATACGCAGTATTTT.

The chain is built from TRBV7-9 and TRBJ2-3; D ambiguous. The germline V and J ends were trimmed by 2 bases and 0 bases, with 12 bases remaining between them. Germline V lookup: CDR1 SEHNR, CDR2 FQNEAQ (reference sequence). This CDR3 is 16 amino acids long. CDR3 amino acids: CASSLITVTSTDTQYF. For the CDR3, the DNA is TGTGCCAGCAGCTTAATTACAGTTACTAGCACAGATACGCAGTATTTT.

The chain joins TRBV5-1 to TRBJ2-5; TRBD2 agrees at 7 bases. The CDR3 runs 18 residues. V trimming: 0 bases; J trimming: 2 bases; junction bases outside the gene matches: 13. The germline CDR1 and CDR2 sequences are SGHRS and YFSETQ. CDR3 sequence reads: CASSLGIAGDPTQETQYF. In DNA form, the CDR3 reads TGCGCCAGCAGCTTGGGGATAGCGGGCGACCCGACGCAAGAGACCCAGTACTTC.

Only one count was recorded for this clone. This chain joins TRBV9 and TRBJ1-5, with D possibly being TRBD1 (6 bases). Trimming removed 2 bases from V and 4 bases from J, with 13 bases in between. This CDR3 has 15 amino acids. Looked up from germline, CDR1 is SGDLS and CDR2 is YYNGEE. The CDR3 DNA is TGTGCCAGCAGCGTGGACAGTTATCTAAATCAGCCCCAGCATTTT. Protein sequence: CASSVDSYLNQPQHF.

The chain is built from TRBV3-1 (or the pseudogene TRBV3-2) and TRBJ2-1; D might be TRBD2 (5 bases). The CDR3 runs 14 residues. The germline V gene encodes CDR1 LGHDT and CDR2 YNNKEL (reference sequence). Trimming pared 4 bases from V and 8 bases from J, leaving 15 bases between. The CDR3 here is CASSPPPGIHEQFF. The DNA of the CDR3 is TGTGCCAGCAGCCCACCTCCGGGGATCCATGAGCAGTTCTTC.

J is TRBJ2-7 and V is TRBV6-5, with 8 bases fitting TRBD2. The CDR3 runs to 15 residues. CDR1 is MNHEY and CDR2 is SVGAGI in the germline V gene. The V segment lost 6 bases and the J segment 5 bases; nucleotides outside the gene matches: 12. CDR3 DNA: TGTGCCAGCAGAGACCTCTCGGGGGGGGCCCACGAGCAGTACTTC. Its protein product is CASRDLSGGAHEQYF.

This sequence joins TRBV30 and TRBJ1-1; D possibly corresponds to TRBD1 (5 bases). The CDR3 totals 15 residues. Germline lookup yields CDR1 GTSNPN and CDR2 SVGIG (reference sequence). Trimming took 3 bases from V and 6 from J, leaving 20 bases between them. CDR3 residues: CAWSQGFRPCPEAFF. CDR3 nucleotide sequence: TGTGCCTGGAGCCAGGGTTTTAGGCCGTGTCCTGAAGCTTTCTTT.

The chain joins TRBV11-2 to TRBJ2-5; TRBD1 aligns across 7 bases. V trimming: 3 bases; J trimming: 5 bases; junction bases outside the gene matches: 9. CDR1 and CDR2 from the germline V gene are SGHAT and FQNNGV. This CDR3 is 15 amino acids long. CDR3 in amino acids: CASSFLGDRAETQYF. The CDR3 DNA reads TGTGCCAGCAGCTTCCTTGGAGACAGGGCGGAGACCCAGTACTTC.

The chain employs TRBV3-1 (or the pseudogene TRBV3-2) and TRBJ2-7; D is perhaps TRBD1 (6 bases). The V gene's germline CDR1 is LGHDT and CDR2 YNNKEL (reference sequence). The CDR3 spans 14 residues. Deletions cut 4 bases from V and 0 bases from J, with 10 bases between. In nucleotides, the CDR3 is TGTGCCAGCAGCCCGGGACACCTCTCCTACGAGCAGTACTTC. Its protein product is CASSPGHLSYEQYF.

V and J are TRBV9 and TRBJ2-6; no reliable D call. Trimming took 4 bases from V and 1 from J, leaving 3 bases between them. The germline V gene encodes CDR1 SGDLS and CDR2 YYNGEE. CDR3 length equals 13 residues. The DNA for the CDR3 is TGTGCCAGCAGCCGTTCTGGGGCCAACGTCCTGACTTTC. Protein sequence: CASSRSGANVLTF.

The V call is TRBV5-7, the J call TRBJ2-1, with a weak D call TRBD1 (6 bases). TRBV5-7 belongs to the ORF category, with a function that is uncertain. V was trimmed by 4 bases and J by 3 bases, leaving 14 bases between them. The CDR3 is 15 amino acids. CDR3 in amino acids: CASSLRTEGYNEQFF. CDR3 nucleotides: TGTGCCAGCAGCCTCCGGACAGAGGGCTACAATGAGCAGTTCTTC.

The chain joins TRBV7-3 to TRBJ2-1, with 7 bases fitting TRBD2. This CDR3 is 17 amino acids long. Germline CDR1 and CDR2: SGHTA and FQGTGA. V lost 0 bases to trimming and J lost 3 bases; unmatched junction nucleotides: 8. The CDR3 loop reads CASSLTTASGSYNEQFF. In nucleotides, the CDR3 is TGTGCCAGCAGCTTAACGACCGCTAGCGGAAGCTACAATGAGCAGTTCTTC.

The chain combines TRBV9 with TRBJ2-1, with 7 bases matching TRBD2. Germline CDR1 and CDR2: SGDLS and YYNGEE. V shed 4 bases and J 3 bases; nucleotides not matched to a gene: 10. This CDR3 is built from 16 residues. CDR3 in amino acids: CASSPDPGTIYNEQFF. Written as DNA, the CDR3 is TGTGCCAGCAGCCCGGATCCCGGGACTATCTACAATGAGCAGTTCTTC.

The V gene is TRBV2, the J gene TRBJ2-3; D uncertain. The CDR3 is 16 residues long. Germline CDR1 SNHLY, CDR2 FYNNEI. Trimming took off 6 bases at V and 4 bases at J, with 20 bases between the two ends. CDR3: CASRRTLTEVADTQYF. Written as DNA, the CDR3 is TGTGCCAGCAGGAGAACATTGACTGAAGTGGCAGATACGCAGTATTTT.

The chain recombines TRBV9 with TRBJ2-1, with a tentative D call TRBD2 (6 bases). Germline V CDR1 and CDR2: SGDLS, YYNGEE. Trimming pared 3 bases from V and 6 bases from J, leaving 10 bases between. This CDR3 has 13 residues. The CDR3 nucleotides are TGTGCCAGCAGCGAGGAGGGAATCAATGAGCAGTTCTTC. Translating it yields CASSEEGINEQFF.

V gene TRBV5-6 combines with J gene TRBJ2-2; TRBD2 aligns across 10 bases. Germline CDR1 SGHDT, CDR2 YYEEEE. The CDR3 is made up of 16 amino acids. Losses at the gene ends were 2 bases for V and 6 bases for J; bases not matched to a gene: 7. This CDR3 is CASSLAGGHRAGELFF. CDR3 nucleotide sequence: TGTGCCAGCAGCTTAGCGGGGGGGCATCGCGCCGGGGAGCTGTTTTTT.

V usage is TRBV3-1 (or the pseudogene TRBV3-2) and J usage is TRBJ2-4; 7 nucleotides match TRBD1. Germline lookup yields CDR1 LGHDT and CDR2 YNNKEL (reference sequence). V trimming: 3 bases; J trimming: 0 bases; junction bases outside the gene matches: 8. This CDR3 comprises 17 residues. The CDR3 bases are TGTGCCAGCAGCCAGGCAAGGGACAGCATAGCCAAAAACATTCAGTACTTC. Translation gives CASSQARDSIAKNIQYF.

This chain joins TRBV25-1 and TRBJ1-5, with D unresolved. The CDR3 is 15 residues long. In germline, CDR1 is MGHDK, CDR2 SYGVNS. The V end was cut by 0 bases, the J end by 1 base, with 7 bases between. The CDR3: CASSEYGGSNQPQHF. The CDR3 coding sequence is TGTGCCAGCAGTGAATATGGAGGGAGCAATCAGCCCCAGCATTTT.

The V and J genes are TRBV7-3 and TRBJ2-1, with D possibly being TRBD2 (6 bases). Trimming cost V 2 bases and J 5 bases, with 16 bases left between them. The CDR3 is made up of 16 amino acids. Germline-derived CDR1 and CDR2 are SGHTA and FQGTGA. As DNA, the CDR3 is TGTGCCAGCAGCTTATTAGGCGGGGCTTTGCACAATGAGCAGTTCTTC. This sequence encodes CASSLLGGALHNEQFF.

V is TRBV9 and J is TRBJ1-1; 11 bases match TRBD1. The germline V gene encodes CDR1 SGDLS and CDR2 YYNGEE. The CDR3 consists of 15 residues. The junction had 8 bases not matched to a gene; V was cut back by 4 bases and J by 6 bases. The CDR3 DNA reads TGTGCCAGCAGCAGCGGGACAGGGGGAAGGGCTGAAGCTTTCTTT. Protein product: CASSSGTGGRAEAFF.

This chain links TRBV12-5 with TRBJ2-5, with D possibly being TRBD1 (5 bases). Per the germline V gene, CDR1 is LGHNT and CDR2 is FRNRAP. V was shortened by 8 bases and J by 2 bases, with 12 bases between the two germline ends. This CDR3 comprises 13 residues. Here the CDR3 DNA reads TGTGCTAGTTTTGCTTCAGGGCAAGAGACCCAGTACTTC. Its protein product is CASFASGQETQYF.

This clone was counted once. The chain has TRBV7-3 and TRBJ2-7, with 8 bases fitting TRBD2. The J segment lost 3 bases and the V segment lost 5 bases, leaving 6 bases of the junction unmatched. Germline V lookup: CDR1 SGHTA, CDR2 FQGTGA. This CDR3 contains 14 residues. The DNA of the CDR3 is TGTGCCAGCAGCGCGTTAGCGGGGAGCTACGAGCAGTACTTC. It is translated as CASSALAGSYEQYF.